Sequencing of this TCR beta chain was carried out in a study of shared clonotypes between healthy human individuals. CDR3 length equals 13 residues. The V end was cut by 5 bases, the J end by 4 bases, with 10 bases between. CDR1 is LNHDA and CDR2 is SQIVND in the germline V gene (reference sequence). This clone was picked up one time. Every immunoSEQ plate was one replicate of a subset's evenly spread DNA. Only in-frame clones appear in the TCRdb table, and some are missing; sequencing was by immunoSEQ multiplex PCR. The profile shows more than 400,000 clones, 90% to 97% of them singletons. The sequencing sample was made of naive CD4+ T cells sorted from blood. The subset is: CD45RA+ positively selected. This clonotype originated in a woman aged 25 to 39 in good health. The V and J genes are TRBV19 and TRBJ2-3; no firm D call. As DNA, the CDR3 is TGTGCCAGTAGTCGCGGAAGGGCAGATACGCAGTATTTT. It translates to CASSRGRADTQYF.